This TCR beta chain was observed in a study of T cells in Graves' hyperthyroidism and ophthalmopathy. The study, taken as a whole, reports: Ophthalmopathy could be told apart from stable hyperthyroidism with a 13 V-J model. Most expanded thyroid clonotypes above 0.001 recurred in blood.

A remark on this clonotype: The antigen is not known.

Orbital computed tomography and thyroid ultrasound, together with serum TRAb and thyroxine and clinical symptoms, were used for diagnoses. Isolation of PBMCs was performed on around 10 ml fresh peripheral blood. CDR1 DFQATT and CDR2 SNEGSKA come from the germline V gene (reference sequence). This CDR3 has 16 amino acids. V was shortened by 1 base and J by 1 base, with 14 bases between the two germline ends. Using RNA transcripts as the source, TCR beta CDR3 regions were amplified. With the HTBI primer set, the TCR CDR3 went through a first round of RT-PCR. One entry per CDR3 protein results from TCRdb running MiXCR on the multiplex PCR reads. The sample lists approximately 600,000 distinct CDR3 sequences, 20% to 25% occurring once.

This clonotype was obtained from a man aged 30 to 45 with Graves' ophthalmopathy. This sequence joins TRBV20-1 and TRBJ1-5; tentatively, D is TRBD1 (6 bases). The sample taken for sequencing was blood. DNA for the CDR3: TGCAGTGCTAGAGCGAACGGGGGGCTGAGCAATCAGCCCCAGCATTTT. This encodes CSARANGGLSNQPQHF.